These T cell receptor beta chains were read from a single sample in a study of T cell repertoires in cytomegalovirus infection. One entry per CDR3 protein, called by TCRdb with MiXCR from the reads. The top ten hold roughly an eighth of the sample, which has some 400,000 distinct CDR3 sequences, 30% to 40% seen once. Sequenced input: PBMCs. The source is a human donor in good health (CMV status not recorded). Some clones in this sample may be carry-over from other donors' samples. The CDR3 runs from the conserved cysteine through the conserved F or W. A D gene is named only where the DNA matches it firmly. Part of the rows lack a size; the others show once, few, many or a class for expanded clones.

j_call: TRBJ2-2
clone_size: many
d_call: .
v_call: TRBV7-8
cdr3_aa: CASSLVYTGELFF
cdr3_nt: TGTGCCAGCAGCTTAGTCTACACCGGGGAGCTGTTTTTT

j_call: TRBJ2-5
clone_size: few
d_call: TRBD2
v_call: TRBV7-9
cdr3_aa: CASAAGGIETQYF
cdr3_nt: TGTGCCAGCGCAGCGGGGGGCATAGAGACCCAGTACTTC

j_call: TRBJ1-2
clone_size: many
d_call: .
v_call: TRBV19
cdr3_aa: CATMDRRNYGYTF
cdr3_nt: TGTGCCACTATGGACAGACGTAACTATGGCTACACCTTC

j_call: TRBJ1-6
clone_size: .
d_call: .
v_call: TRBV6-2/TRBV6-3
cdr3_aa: CATGGPNSPLHF
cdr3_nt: TGTGCCACGGGGGGTCCGAATTCACCCCTCCACTTT

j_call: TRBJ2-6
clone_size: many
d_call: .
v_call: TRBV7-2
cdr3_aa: CASSLGSSGANVLTF
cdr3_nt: TGTGCCAGCAGCTTGGGGAGCTCTGGGGCCAACGTCCTGACTTTC

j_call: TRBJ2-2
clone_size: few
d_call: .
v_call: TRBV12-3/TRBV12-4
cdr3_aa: CASRRTLQNTGELFF
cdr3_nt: TGTGCCAGCAGAAGGACACTTCAGAACACCGGGGAGCTGTTTTTT

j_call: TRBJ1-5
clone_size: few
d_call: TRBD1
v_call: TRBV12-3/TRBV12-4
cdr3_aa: CASSWDRGMRWNQPQHF
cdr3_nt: TGTGCCAGCAGCTGGGACAGGGGGATGAGATGGAATCAGCCCCAGCATTTT

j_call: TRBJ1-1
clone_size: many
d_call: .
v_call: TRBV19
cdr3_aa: CASRPPGGNTEAFF
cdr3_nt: TGTGCCAGTAGGCCCCCCGGCGGGAACACTGAAGCTTTCTTT

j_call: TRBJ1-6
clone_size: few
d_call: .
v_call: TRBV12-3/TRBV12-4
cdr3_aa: CASSPDRINSPLHF
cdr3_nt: TGTGCCAGCAGTCCAGACAGGATTAATTCACCCCTCCACTTT

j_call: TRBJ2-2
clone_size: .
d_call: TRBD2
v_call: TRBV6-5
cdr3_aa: CASSAGLAGPTGELFF
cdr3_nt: TGTGCCAGCAGCGCGGGACTAGCGGGGCCCACCGGGGAGCTGTTTTTT

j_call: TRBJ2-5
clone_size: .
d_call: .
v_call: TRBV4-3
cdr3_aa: CASSQGVAGGEGETQYF
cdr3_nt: TGCGCCAGCAGCCAAGGTGTGGCGGGTGGAGAGGGGGAGACCCAGTACTTC

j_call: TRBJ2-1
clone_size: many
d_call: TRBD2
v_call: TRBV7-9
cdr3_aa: CASSFGLAGLNEQFF
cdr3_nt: TGTGCCAGCAGCTTCGGACTAGCGGGGCTTAATGAGCAGTTCTTC

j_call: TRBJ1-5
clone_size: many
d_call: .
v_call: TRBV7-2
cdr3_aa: CASSLSHRMNQPQHF
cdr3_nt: TGTGCCAGCAGCCTAAGCCACAGGATGAATCAGCCCCAGCATTTT

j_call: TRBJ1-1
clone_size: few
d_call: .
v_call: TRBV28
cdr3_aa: CASSLLSAGEAFF
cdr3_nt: TGTGCCAGCAGTTTACTGAGCGCAGGTGAAGCTTTCTTT

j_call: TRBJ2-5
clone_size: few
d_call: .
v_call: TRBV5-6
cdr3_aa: CASRPLRRSQETQYF
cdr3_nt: TGTGCCAGCAGGCCGCTTCGGCGGTCACAAGAGACCCAGTACTTC

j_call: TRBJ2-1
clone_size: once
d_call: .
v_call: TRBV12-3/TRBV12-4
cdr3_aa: CASSPDGAYNEQFF
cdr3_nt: TGTGCCAGCAGCCCGGACGGAGCCTACAATGAGCAGTTCTTC

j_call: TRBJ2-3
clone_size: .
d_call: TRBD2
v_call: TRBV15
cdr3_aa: CATSKGLGRVDTQYF
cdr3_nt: TGTGCCACCAGCAAGGGACTAGGCAGGGTGGATACGCAGTATTTT

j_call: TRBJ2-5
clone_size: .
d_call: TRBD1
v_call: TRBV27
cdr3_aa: CASSLAQGPTQYF
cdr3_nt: TGTGCCAGCAGTTTAGCACAGGGGCCGACCCAGTACTTC

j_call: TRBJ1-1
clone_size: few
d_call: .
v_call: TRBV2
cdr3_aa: CASSDFGKAFF
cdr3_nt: TGTGCCAGCAGTGACTTTGGAAAAGCTTTCTTT

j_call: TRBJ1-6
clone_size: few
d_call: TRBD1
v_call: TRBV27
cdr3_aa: CASSLSPKGGSPLHF
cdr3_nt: TGTGCCAGCAGTTTATCCCCGAAAGGGGGCTCACCCCTCCACTTT

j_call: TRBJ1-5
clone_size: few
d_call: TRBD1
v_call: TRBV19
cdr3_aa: CASTLGQNPNQPQHF
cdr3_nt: TGTGCCAGTACCCTGGGACAGAATCCTAATCAGCCCCAGCATTTT

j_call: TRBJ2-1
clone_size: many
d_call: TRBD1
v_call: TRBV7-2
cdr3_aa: CASSQQGALANEQFF
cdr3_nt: TGTGCCAGCAGCCAACAGGGGGCGTTGGCCAATGAGCAGTTCTTC

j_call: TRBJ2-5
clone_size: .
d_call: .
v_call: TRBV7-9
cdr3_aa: CASSLIPPSLMETQYF
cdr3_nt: TGTGCCAGCAGCTTAATACCGCCTTCACTGATGGAGACCCAGTACTTC